Each of the 20 T cell receptor beta chains below was sequenced from the same sample in a study of post-analysis software for immune sequencing data. The TCR beta cDNA libraries contained unique molecular identifiers. MiXCR, run by TCRdb on the PCR reads, gives a single entry per CDR3 protein. The data hold fewer than 850,000 distinct CDR3 sequences, with 30% observed a single time. Study results and caveats: Patients used about five TRBV segments, including TRBV5-6, TRBV5-1 and TRBV20-1, more often than controls.

These TCRs are of unknown antigen specificity. Sequenced sample: blood. These TCRs come from a girl between 10 and 17 years old with multiple sclerosis.

This rearrangement joins TRBV7-9 to TRBJ2-7; D gene ambiguous. There are 14 residues in the CDR3. V was trimmed by 5 bases and J by 2 bases, leaving 13 bases between them. CDR1 and CDR2 from the germline V gene are SEHNR and FQNEAQ (reference sequence). The chain's CDR3 is CASSPDGRPYEQYF. As DNA, the CDR3 is TGTGCCAGCAGCCCGGACGGCCGACCCTACGAGCAGTACTTC.

The chain couples TRBV6-5 to TRBJ2-7; D perhaps matches TRBD2 (6 bases). V was cut by 4 bases and J by 2 bases, with 15 bases left in between. Germline V gene data show CDR1 as MNHEY and CDR2 as SVGAGI. CDR3 length: 15 residues. The CDR3 coding sequence is TGTGCCAGCAGTTCTCACGGGACTTATCCCTACGAGCAGTACTTC. Translating gives CASSSHGTYPYEQYF.

J is TRBJ2-7 and V is TRBV6-5, with 11 nucleotides matching TRBD1. J lost 6 bases, V lost 6 bases, and 7 bases had no gene match. This CDR3 has 14 residues. Germline CDR1 and CDR2: MNHEY and SVGAGI. The DNA for the CDR3 is TGTGCCAGCAGAGCAAAGGGGACAGGGGGCGAGCAGTACTTC. It encodes CASRAKGTGGEQYF.

This clonotype was detected a few times. This chain connects TRBV20-1 to TRBJ1-1; D remains ambiguous. Germline V gene sequence: CDR1 DFQATT, CDR2 SNEGSKA (reference sequence). V was pared by 2 bases and J by 10 bases, with 17 bases between. CDR3 length: 13 amino acids. The CDR3 region has the DNA TGCAGTGCTAGATCCGGACGGAGAGACTTAGCTTTCTTT. As protein: CSARSGRRDLAFF.

The chain carries TRBV18 and TRBJ2-4; 9 bases fit TRBD2. Germline V CDR1 and CDR2: KGHSH, LQKENI. The V gene end was trimmed by 0 bases and the J gene end by 4 bases; junction bases not matched to a gene: 7. The CDR3 is 17 residues long. CDR3 region: CASSPPTSGPRKNIQYF. DNA for the CDR3: TGTGCCAGCTCACCACCCACTAGCGGGCCGAGGAAAAACATTCAGTACTTC.

This clonotype has a handful of counts. The rearrangement links TRBV4-3 to TRBJ2-7, with 7 bases that match TRBD2. The CDR3 is 16 amino acids. Germline V gives CDR1 LGHNA, CDR2 YSLEER. V dropped 1 base and J dropped 2; count of bases not matched to a gene: 8. CDR3 DNA: TGCGCCAGCAGCCAAGTCTATCCTAGCGGCACCTACGAGCAGTACTTC. Translating it yields CASSQVYPSGTYEQYF.

The genes are TRBV24-1 and TRBJ2-3; D may be TRBD1 or TRBD2 (6 bases each). With 3 bases removed from V and 0 bases from J, the gap between germline ends came to 12 bases. Germline assignment: CDR1 KGHDR and CDR2 SFDVKD. The CDR3 has 16 amino acids. The CDR3 is CATSDPGDSSTDTQYF. CDR3 sequence (DNA): TGTGCCACCAGTGATCCAGGGGACTCTAGCACAGATACGCAGTATTTT.

V and J are TRBV12-3 or TRBV12-4 and TRBJ2-7; D is perhaps TRBD1 or TRBD2 (5 bases each). CDR3 length: 17 amino acids. V was cut by 5 bases and J by 6 bases, with 26 bases left in between. The CDR3 protein is CASSPPGLAAALSEQYF. CDR3 nucleotides: TGTGCCAGCAGTCCCCCGGGGCTAGCTGCCGCTCTTAGCGAGCAGTACTTC.

This chain links TRBV4-3 with TRBJ2-3; no clear D. From germline, CDR1 is LGHNA and CDR2 YSLEER. V dropped 5 bases and J dropped 0 bases, with 9 bases sitting between them. The CDR3 loop spans 14 amino acids. CDR3 nucleotides: TGCGCCAGCAGCAACTCGATCAGCACAGATACGCAGTATTTT. Its translation: CASSNSISTDTQYF.

The V gene is TRBV7-9, the J gene TRBJ1-5, with D unresolved. The V end was cut by 0 bases, the J end by 5 bases, with 8 bases between. Germline V gene lookup returns CDR1 SEHNR and CDR2 FQNEAQ (reference sequence). The CDR3 consists of 14 residues. The CDR3 DNA sequence: TGTGCCAGCAGCTTAGCCCGGGTCGATCAGCCCCAGCATTTT. As protein: CASSLARVDQPQHF.

A few counts support this clonotype. This chain joins TRBV12-3 or TRBV12-4 and TRBJ2-5; D possibly uses TRBD1 or TRBD2 (6 bases each). Trimming pared 5 bases from V and 4 bases from J, leaving 17 bases between. This CDR3 is built from 15 residues. CDR3 sequence (DNA): TGTGCCAGCAGTCTAGGAGGGGGTATCCGAGAGACCCAGTACTTC. It is translated as CASSLGGGIRETQYF.

The genes are TRBV29-1 and TRBJ2-1; 16 bases align to TRBD2. V dropped 3 bases and J dropped 8; count of bases not matched to a gene: 4. The CDR3 extends over 15 amino acids. The germline CDR1 and CDR2 sequences are SQVTM and ANQGSEA. In DNA form, the CDR3 reads TGCAGCGTTGAGGGACTAGCGGGAGGGCCTCATGAGCAGTTCTTC. Translated: CSVEGLAGGPHEQFF.

The DNA for the CDR3 is TGTGCCAGCAGTTTTTTGCTGGGCTGGGGAAAAGACAGGCAGTACTTC. Its protein product is CASSFLLGWGKDRQYF. The chain carries TRBV28 and TRBJ2-5, with D possibly being TRBD1 (6 bases). The CDR3 has 16 residues. V dropped 3 bases and J dropped 11 bases, with 25 bases sitting between them. CDR1 MDHEN and CDR2 SYDVKM come from the germline V gene.

In its sample, this clonotype was seen a few times. V gene TRBV7-2 combines with J gene TRBJ2-7, with TRBD1 matching over 8 bases. The CDR3 sequence is 15 residues long. V trimming: 4 bases; J trimming: 1 base; junction bases outside the gene matches: 6. Per germline, CDR1 SGHTA and CDR2 FQGNSA. DNA of the CDR3: TGTGCCAGCAGCTCCCGACAGGGGAGGTCCTACGAGCAGTACTTC. Translating it yields CASSSRQGRSYEQYF.

The table lists this clonotype with a few counts. The V call is TRBV20-1, the J call TRBJ2-1, with D tentatively TRBD1 (6 bases). From germline, CDR1 is DFQATT and CDR2 SNEGSKA (reference sequence). The CDR3 consists of 15 residues. The germline V and J ends were trimmed by 1 base and 0 bases, with 10 bases remaining between them. CDR3: CSARGQASSYNEQFF. CDR3 in DNA: TGCAGTGCTAGAGGACAGGCGAGCTCCTACAATGAGCAGTTCTTC.

V is TRBV7-8 and J is TRBJ1-2; D is ambiguous. The V end was cut by 1 base, the J end by 7 bases, with 16 bases between. Germline V lookup: CDR1 SGHVS, CDR2 FQNEAQ. This CDR3 has 15 amino acids. The CDR3 coding sequence is TGTGCCAGCAGCTTAGACAAGACTGGCAAGAGTGGCTACACCTTC. Translation: CASSLDKTGKSGYTF.

V usage is TRBV5-1 and J usage is TRBJ1-6, with 9 bases that match TRBD1. Germline loops: CDR1 SGHRS, CDR2 YFSETQ. This CDR3 comprises 14 residues. Trimming at V came to 0 bases and at J to 9 bases, leaving 1 base not matched to a gene. The CDR3 DNA follows: TGCGCCAGCAGCTTGGACAGGGGGCGTTCACCCCTCCACTTT. Amino acid sequence: CASSLDRGRSPLHF. The whole variable domain, filled in from reference TRBV5-1 and TRBJ1-6, reads KAGVTQTPRYLIKTRGQQVTLSCSPISGHRSVSWYQQTPGQGLQFLFEYFSETQRNKGNFPGRFSGRQFSNSRSEMNVSTLELGDSALYLCASSLDRGRSPLHFGNGTRLTVT.

This clonotype has just a few counts. The chain uses TRBV20-1 and TRBJ2-1; TRBD2 aligns across 9 bases. V lost 2 bases and J lost 4; bases outside the gene matches: 9. CDR3 length equals 16 residues. The germline CDR1 and CDR2 sequences are DFQATT and SNEGSKA (reference sequence). This chain's CDR3 is CSARNLAGASYNEQFF. The CDR3 DNA follows: TGCAGTGCTAGAAATTTAGCGGGGGCTTCTTACAATGAGCAGTTCTTC.

The chain combines TRBV9 with TRBJ2-3, with TRBD2 matching 8 bases. The CDR3 length is 17 residues. The J segment lost 3 bases and the V segment lost 3 bases, leaving 12 bases of the junction unmatched. CDR1 is SGDLS, CDR2 YYNGEE, per germline. The DNA of the CDR3 is TGTGCCAGCAGCGGGATCTCAGCGGGAGTGGAAACAGATACGCAGTATTTT. Protein sequence: CASSGISAGVETDTQYF.

This clonotype was seen only a few times. The chain has TRBV6-5 and TRBJ2-4; D possibly matches TRBD1 or TRBD2 (5 bases each). With 5 bases removed from V and 9 bases from J, the gap between germline ends came to 20 bases. The CDR3 sequence is 15 residues long. Germline CDR1 and CDR2: MNHEY and SVGAGI. The DNA for the CDR3 is TGTGCCAGCAGTACTAGGGACGATCCTACGGGCATTCAGTACTTC. Its translation: CASSTRDDPTGIQYF.